This entry features one TCR beta chain sequence. It was with 60 Vbeta and 13 Jbeta primers that the PCR ran. Data came from immunoSEQ multiplex PCR; TCRdb stores just in-frame clones and leaves some out. The sample lists 150,000 to 200,000 clones, roughly 84% occurring once. The data originate from a study of cytomegalovirus exposure and HLA in healthy donors. Donors were ostensibly healthy at sampling, although undocumented immune exposures were probable. V lost 3 bases and J 6 bases, leaving 13 bases between the germline ends. Germline CDR1 reads SGHTS; CDR2 reads YDEGEE. CDR3 length: 14 amino acids.

The chain is built from TRBV5-8 and TRBJ1-3; D perhaps matches TRBD1 (5 bases). The sequence was collected from a boy aged 5-17 years in good health and CMV-seronegative. The sample taken for sequencing was PBMCs. Here the CDR3 DNA reads TGTGCCAGCAGCTCGGTTCAGGGCGAAAACACCATATATTTT. Amino acids: CASSSVQGENTIYF.